A selection of T cell receptor beta chains follows, all from one sample in a study of human T cells and chemical hapten exposure. TCRdb passed the RACE reads through MiXCR, listing each CDR3 protein once. The data show around 380,000 distinct CDR3 sequences, about 4.4% seen once. The source was whole blood, collected in connection with sensitization to the hapten diphenylcyclopropenone (DPC). All receptors derive from a woman aged 50 to 65 with alopecia areata. Some clones in this sample may be carry-over from other donors' samples. The conserved cysteine and the conserved F or W are not part of the CDR3 here. The order of the fields is clone size, CDR3 length, J gene, V gene, CDR3 protein. Where a row states a size, it is once, few, many or the class of an expanded clone; other rows omit it.

few,14,TRBJ2-3,TRBV5-4,ASRPGTPVSTDTQY
many,16,TRBJ2-3,TRBV12-3/TRBV12-4,ASSLGRGTTRDTDTQY
many,14,TRBJ2-7,TRBV20-1,SARDLLARSSYEQY
few,11,TRBJ1-5,TRBV7-2,ASSLAGRQPQH
-,12,TRBJ2-1,TRBV9,ASSSVGGYNEQF
few,13,TRBJ2-7,TRBV7-2,ASTLRTSGRNEQY
many,13,TRBJ2-5,TRBV20-1,SAGRDRPLQETQY
many,11,TRBJ1-1,TRBV30,AWSPQDSSEAF
-,17,TRBJ2-7,TRBV20-1,SAPSTGGGVRAGGYEQY
many,13,TRBJ2-1,TRBV27,ASSGTSGIYNEQF
-,11,TRBJ1-2,TRBV27,ASSVGGDYGYT
-,12,TRBJ2-5,TRBV12-3/TRBV12-4,ASKGTSGRETQY
many,13,TRBJ2-7,TRBV4-3,ASSQGTSGTIEQY
many,11,TRBJ1-6,TRBV29-1,SGQTVFGSPLH
few,16,TRBJ2-7,TRBV30,AWSVNPILAGNPWEQY
-,14,TRBJ2-1,TRBV3-1,ASSQVQPGLGREQL
many,15,TRBJ1-6,TRBV2,ASLQRQAASYNSPLH
many,13,TRBJ2-1,TRBV19,ASGSRTSGRNEQF
many,9,TRBJ2-3,TRBV6-1,ASSESTTQY
many,13,TRBJ2-7,TRBV29-1,SVVHLDSYSYEQY
few,13,TRBJ1-5,TRBV3-1,ASSGTIGGNQPQH
few,13,TRBJ2-7,TRBV5-4,ASSWDGGSTYEQY
many,12,TRBJ2-3,TRBV12-3/TRBV12-4,ASSPQAGADTQY
many,11,TRBJ1-5,TRBV6-2/TRBV6-3,ASLAGGSSPQH
many,11,TRBJ2-1,TRBV7-8,ASSFDLSREQF
many,13,TRBJ2-7,TRBV10-3,AISDPLLVPYEQY
many,12,TRBJ1-5,TRBV6-2/TRBV6-3,ASSYDRGNQPQH
few,12,TRBJ2-7,TRBV9,ASSVDRGSNEQY
many,11,TRBJ2-7,TRBV27,ASSGGQSHEQY
-,12,TRBJ1-5,TRBV2,ASTLSQSNQPQH
-,13,TRBJ2-6,TRBV5-4,ASSPGTAVNDVLT
many,11,TRBJ1-5,TRBV12-3/TRBV12-4,ASTDSGNQPQH
many,11,TRBJ2-1,TRBV29-1,SVGLGKGNEQF
many,13,TRBJ2-7,TRBV20-1,SARTGRTAFYEQY
many,11,TRBJ2-4,TRBV7-9,ASSGIAKNIQY
few,14,TRBJ1-3,TRBV5-6,ASSVTGANSGNTIY
few,10,TRBJ2-7,TRBV29-1,SVGLNSYEQY
-,13,TRBJ2-2,TRBV7-6,ASSPTSGVGGELF
-,9,TRBJ2-4,TRBV28,ASRGGDIQY